This TCR beta chain comes out of a study of blood T cells in healthy people across ages. V lost 3 bases and J lost 4, with 14 bases in between. This CDR3 spans 14 amino acids. CDR1 and CDR2 (germline): DFQATT, SNEGSKA (reference sequence). For the second PCR, which ran for roughly 6 to 12 cycles, a sample-barcoded 5' primer and a J-beta primer mix were used. Each CDR3 protein gets one entry after TCRdb re-called the 5' RACE reads with MiXCR. The sample has 1.5 million to 2 million distinct CDR3 sequences, 30% to 40% seen once. This clonotype was seen a few times. The chain carries TRBV20-1 and TRBJ2-3; perhaps TRBD2 as D (6 bases). Sequenced material: blood. The receptor was derived from a woman aged 25 to 45 in good health. The CDR3 DNA reads TGCAGTGCTAGGACTGCGGGATGGGCAGATACGCAGTATTTT. It specifies CSARTAGWADTQYF.